This is a list of T cell receptor beta chains from one sample in a study of OX40 agonist ivuxolimab in advanced cancers. The table came from immunoSEQ multiplex PCR; TCRdb's copy has only in-frame clones and leaves some out. The sample consists of fewer than 80,000 clones, around 87% of them appearing once. The sequencing used CD4+ or CD8+ T cells sorted from blood, collected in a trial of the OX40 agonist ivuxolimab. The origin of the receptors is an adult with an advanced solid tumor such as melanoma, head and neck, liver or kidney cancer. Each CDR3 is given with its conserved first and last residue. Each record gives: V gene, clone size, D gene, J gene, CDR3 protein, CDR3 DNA. D genes are given only for firm matches. Not all rows give a size; the values are once, few, many and, for expanded clones, a class.

v_call: TRBV7-2; clone_size: -; d_call: -; j_call: TRBJ2-2; cdr3_aa: CASSFSANTGELFF; cdr3_nt: TGTGCCAGCAGCTTCTCAGCGAACACCGGGGAGCTGTTTTTT
v_call: TRBV6-6; clone_size: -; d_call: -; j_call: TRBJ1-2; cdr3_aa: CASSGGVDGYTF; cdr3_nt: TGTGCCAGCAGTGGGGGTGTAGATGGCTACACCTTC
v_call: TRBV7-2; clone_size: -; d_call: -; j_call: TRBJ1-2; cdr3_aa: CASSLGLVGGYTF; cdr3_nt: TGTGCCAGCAGCCTGGGGTTGGTGGGTGGCTACACCTTC
v_call: TRBV10-2; clone_size: -; d_call: TRBD2; j_call: TRBJ2-1; cdr3_aa: CASSEASGGPQFF; cdr3_nt: TGCGCCAGCAGTGAAGCTAGCGGGGGGCCGCAGTTCTTC
v_call: TRBV7-6; clone_size: -; d_call: -; j_call: TRBJ1-1; cdr3_aa: CASSLKGPTEAFF; cdr3_nt: TGTGCCAGCAGCCTAAAGGGACCAACTGAAGCTTTCTTT
v_call: TRBV2; clone_size: -; d_call: TRBD1; j_call: TRBJ1-4; cdr3_aa: CASTSSSTGDRLFF; cdr3_nt: TGTGCCAGCACTTCCTCATCAACAGGGGATCGACTGTTTTTT
v_call: TRBV25-1; clone_size: once; d_call: -; j_call: TRBJ2-2; cdr3_aa: CASSEPAGANTGELFF; cdr3_nt: TGTGCCAGCAGTGAACCGGCAGGGGCGAACACCGGGGAGCTGTTTTTT
v_call: TRBV5-1; clone_size: -; d_call: -; j_call: TRBJ2-5; cdr3_aa: CASSLGTSQETQYF; cdr3_nt: TGCGCCAGCAGCCTGGGGACAAGTCAAGAGACCCAGTACTTC
v_call: TRBV4-1; clone_size: -; d_call: -; j_call: TRBJ2-1; cdr3_aa: CASSQERQVLYNEQFF; cdr3_nt: TGCGCCAGCAGCCAAGAAAGACAGGTACTCTACAATGAGCAGTTCTTC
v_call: TRBV10-3; clone_size: few; d_call: TRBD1; j_call: TRBJ2-2; cdr3_aa: CASETGGANTGELFF; cdr3_nt: TGTGCCAGCGAAACAGGGGGCGCGAACACCGGGGAGCTGTTTTTT
v_call: TRBV30; clone_size: -; d_call: -; j_call: TRBJ1-1; cdr3_aa: CAWSVDLGEDTEAFF; cdr3_nt: TGTGCCTGGAGTGTGGATCTGGGGGAAGACACTGAAGCTTTCTTT
v_call: TRBV5-6; clone_size: -; d_call: TRBD1; j_call: TRBJ2-1; cdr3_aa: CASSWGTGSYNEQFF; cdr3_nt: TGTGCCAGCAGCTGGGGGACAGGGAGCTACAATGAGCAGTTCTTC
v_call: TRBV5-1; clone_size: -; d_call: TRBD2; j_call: TRBJ2-2; cdr3_aa: CASRREGNTGELFF; cdr3_nt: TGCGCCAGCAGGAGGGAGGGAAACACCGGGGAGCTGTTTTTT
v_call: TRBV9; clone_size: few; d_call: -; j_call: TRBJ1-1; cdr3_aa: CASSVGSQGPEAFF; cdr3_nt: TGTGCCAGCAGCGTAGGGAGCCAGGGTCCTGAAGCTTTCTTT
v_call: TRBV6-1; clone_size: -; d_call: TRBD1; j_call: TRBJ1-1; cdr3_aa: CASKDRSNTEAFF; cdr3_nt: TGTGCCAGCAAGGACAGGAGTAACACTGAAGCTTTCTTT
v_call: TRBV9; clone_size: -; d_call: -; j_call: TRBJ2-6; cdr3_aa: CASSVVTGANVLTF; cdr3_nt: TGTGCCAGCAGCGTAGTTACTGGGGCCAACGTCCTGACTTTC
v_call: TRBV19; clone_size: -; d_call: TRBD2; j_call: TRBJ2-3; cdr3_aa: CASSTTSGRSHTQYF; cdr3_nt: TGTGCCAGTAGTACGACTAGCGGGAGATCGCATACGCAGTATTTT
v_call: TRBV18; clone_size: -; d_call: -; j_call: TRBJ1-5; cdr3_aa: CASSDKRGVGGSQHF; cdr3_nt: TGTGCCAGCTCAGATAAAAGAGGAGTAGGTGGTTCCCAGCATTTT
v_call: TRBV11-2; clone_size: -; d_call: TRBD2; j_call: TRBJ2-3; cdr3_aa: CASSSLAGTDTQYF; cdr3_nt: TGTGCCAGCAGCTCGCTAGCGGGAACAGATACGCAGTATTTT
v_call: TRBV18; clone_size: -; d_call: -; j_call: TRBJ1-6; cdr3_aa: CASSPDSTPLHF; cdr3_nt: TGTGCCAGCTCGCCGGACTCAACACCCCTCCACTTT
v_call: TRBV13; clone_size: -; d_call: -; j_call: TRBJ2-2; cdr3_aa: CASSSTTYPGPIGTSTGELFF; cdr3_nt: TGTGCCAGCAGCTCCACTACGTACCCCGGACCCATAGGAACAAGCACCGGGGAGCTGTTTTTT
v_call: TRBV11-3; clone_size: -; d_call: -; j_call: TRBJ2-4; cdr3_aa: CASSLGQWNIQYF; cdr3_nt: TGTGCCAGCAGCTTGGGGCAATGGAACATTCAGTACTTC
v_call: TRBV7-9; clone_size: -; d_call: -; j_call: TRBJ1-5; cdr3_aa: CASSLGSMGVQPQHF; cdr3_nt: TGTGCCAGCAGCTTAGGATCTATGGGTGTCCAGCCCCAGCATTTT
v_call: TRBV28; clone_size: -; d_call: -; j_call: TRBJ2-5; cdr3_aa: CASSETRVTSQETQYF; cdr3_nt: TGTGCCAGCAGCGAGACTCGGGTGACGTCACAAGAGACCCAGTACTTC
v_call: TRBV6-1; clone_size: -; d_call: -; j_call: TRBJ2-3; cdr3_aa: CASRGVLSTDTQYF; cdr3_nt: TGTGCCAGCAGGGGGGTTCTTAGCACAGATACGCAGTATTTT
v_call: TRBV29-1; clone_size: once; d_call: -; j_call: TRBJ1-1; cdr3_aa: CSVVALVQGTIAFF; cdr3_nt: TGCAGCGTTGTAGCGCTCGTCCAGGGCACGATTGCTTTCTTT
v_call: TRBV11-2; clone_size: -; d_call: -; j_call: TRBJ2-2; cdr3_aa: CASRLGAGGTGELFF; cdr3_nt: TGTGCCAGCAGATTGGGGGCGGGTGGCACCGGGGAGCTGTTTTTT
v_call: TRBV29-1; clone_size: -; d_call: TRBD1; j_call: TRBJ2-7; cdr3_aa: CSATGTGVGEQYF; cdr3_nt: TGCAGCGCAACCGGGACAGGGGTTGGCGAGCAGTACTTC
v_call: TRBV10-3; clone_size: -; d_call: TRBD1; j_call: TRBJ1-5; cdr3_aa: CATGDRGNQPQHF; cdr3_nt: TGTGCCACCGGGGACAGAGGCAATCAGCCCCAGCATTTT
v_call: TRBV6-4; clone_size: -; d_call: -; j_call: TRBJ2-1; cdr3_aa: CASSDTADREQFF; cdr3_nt: TGTGCCAGCAGTGACACTGCAGATCGTGAGCAGTTCTTC
v_call: TRBV2; clone_size: -; d_call: -; j_call: TRBJ2-3; cdr3_aa: CASSGGAGVDTQYF; cdr3_nt: TGTGCCAGCAGCGGAGGGGCAGGGGTAGATACGCAGTATTTT
v_call: TRBV7-2; clone_size: -; d_call: -; j_call: TRBJ2-5; cdr3_aa: CASMVRTQETQYF; cdr3_nt: TGTGCCAGCATGGTCAGGACTCAAGAGACCCAGTACTTC
v_call: TRBV28; clone_size: -; d_call: -; j_call: TRBJ2-5; cdr3_aa: CASRMGLQETQYF; cdr3_nt: TGTGCCAGCAGAATGGGATTACAAGAGACCCAGTACTTC
v_call: TRBV7-8; clone_size: -; d_call: -; j_call: TRBJ2-6; cdr3_aa: CASSPLSGANVLTF; cdr3_nt: TGTGCCAGCAGTCCCCTCTCTGGGGCCAACGTCCTGACTTTC
v_call: TRBV28; clone_size: few; d_call: TRBD1; j_call: TRBJ1-4; cdr3_aa: CASSRAGQGATNEKLFF; cdr3_nt: TGTGCCAGCAGTCGCGCCGGACAGGGGGCTACTAATGAAAAACTGTTTTTT
v_call: TRBV7-9; clone_size: -; d_call: -; j_call: TRBJ1-1; cdr3_aa: CASSGRGRLPEAFF; cdr3_nt: TGTGCCAGCAGCGGGCGTGGACGACTCCCTGAAGCTTTCTTT
v_call: TRBV5-1; clone_size: -; d_call: TRBD1; j_call: TRBJ1-6; cdr3_aa: CASSLKTGVDSPLHF; cdr3_nt: TGCGCCAGCAGCTTGAAAACAGGGGTGGACTCACCCCTCCACTTT
v_call: TRBV28; clone_size: -; d_call: -; j_call: TRBJ2-3; cdr3_aa: CASSLGEGTDTQYF; cdr3_nt: TGTGCCAGCAGTTTGGGGGAGGGCACAGATACGCAGTATTTT
v_call: TRBV11-3; clone_size: -; d_call: -; j_call: TRBJ1-5; cdr3_aa: CASSLESQGLNYSNQPQHF; cdr3_nt: TGTGCCAGCAGCTTAGAATCCCAGGGACTAAACTATAGCAATCAGCCCCAGCATTTT
v_call: TRBV28; clone_size: once; d_call: -; j_call: TRBJ2-7; cdr3_aa: CASSSPGSVSYEQYF; cdr3_nt: TGTGCCAGCAGTTCTCCGGGATCCGTCTCCTACGAGCAGTACTTC
v_call: TRBV11-2; clone_size: -; d_call: -; j_call: TRBJ2-5; cdr3_aa: CASSLGSIETQYF; cdr3_nt: TGTGCCAGCAGCTTAGGCTCGATCGAGACCCAGTACTTC
v_call: TRBV29-1; clone_size: -; d_call: TRBD2; j_call: TRBJ2-5; cdr3_aa: CSVEGLAGAQETQYF; cdr3_nt: TGCAGCGTTGAGGGACTAGCGGGGGCCCAAGAGACCCAGTACTTC
v_call: TRBV7-8; clone_size: once; d_call: -; j_call: TRBJ2-7; cdr3_aa: CASSFFSRESYEQYF; cdr3_nt: TGTGCCAGCAGCTTTTTTAGTAGAGAGTCCTACGAGCAGTACTTC
v_call: TRBV2; clone_size: -; d_call: -; j_call: TRBJ1-5; cdr3_aa: CASREGPEPQHF; cdr3_nt: TGTGCCAGCAGGGAGGGGCCGGAGCCCCAGCATTTT
v_call: TRBV19; clone_size: -; d_call: TRBD1; j_call: TRBJ1-5; cdr3_aa: CASSIFRQGVVGDQPQHF; cdr3_nt: TGTGCCAGTAGTATATTCCGACAGGGGGTCGTAGGGGATCAGCCCCAGCATTTT
v_call: TRBV19; clone_size: -; d_call: -; j_call: TRBJ2-3; cdr3_aa: CASKPEWGTDTQYF; cdr3_nt: TGTGCGAGTAAACCGGAGTGGGGCACAGATACGCAGTATTTT
v_call: TRBV7-2; clone_size: -; d_call: -; j_call: TRBJ1-2; cdr3_aa: CASSFSGGKYGYTF; cdr3_nt: TGTGCCAGCAGCTTTAGCGGCGGAAAGTATGGCTACACCTTC
v_call: TRBV5-1; clone_size: -; d_call: -; j_call: TRBJ1-1; cdr3_aa: CASSLGVLNTEAFF; cdr3_nt: TGCGCCAGCAGCTTGGGTGTCCTGAACACTGAAGCTTTCTTT
v_call: TRBV5-4; clone_size: -; d_call: -; j_call: TRBJ2-7; cdr3_aa: CASSPRSAGGGEQYF; cdr3_nt: TGTGCCAGCAGCCCACGGAGTGCTGGGGGAGGCGAGCAGTACTTC
v_call: TRBV5-5; clone_size: few; d_call: TRBD1; j_call: TRBJ1-1; cdr3_aa: CASSFSGGNTEAFF; cdr3_nt: TGTGCCAGCAGCTTTTCAGGGGGAAACACTGAAGCTTTCTTT
v_call: TRBV11-2; clone_size: few; d_call: -; j_call: TRBJ1-2; cdr3_aa: CASSSLRREPVYGYTF; cdr3_nt: TGTGCCAGCAGCTCCCTCCGCAGGGAGCCGGTCTATGGCTACACCTTC
v_call: TRBV4-1; clone_size: -; d_call: TRBD2; j_call: TRBJ2-2; cdr3_aa: CASSTPSRGGTGELFF; cdr3_nt: TGCGCCAGCAGCACTCCCTCTCGCGGGGGGACCGGGGAGCTGTTTTTT